What follows are 9 T cell receptor beta chains derived from one specimen sequenced in a study of blood T cell repertoires in COVID-19. Sequencing was performed with immunoSEQ multiplex PCR; in TCRdb, only in-frame clones are kept and a portion is missing. Here the sample spans under 300,000 clones, roughly 85% being singletons. What was sequenced was peripheral blood. All receptors derive from a woman in her 30s with active or convalescent COVID-19.

V is TRBV15 and J is TRBJ2-7; 9 bases align to TRBD2. V dropped 1 base and J dropped 2; count of bases not matched to a gene: 6. There are 16 residues in the CDR3. The germline gives CDR1 LNHNV, CDR2 YYDKDF (reference sequence). CDR3 sequence: CATSRVGSGGAYEQYF. DNA for the CDR3: TGTGCCACCAGCAGAGTGGGTAGCGGGGGAGCCTACGAGCAGTACTTC.

V usage is TRBV7-2 and J usage is TRBJ2-2, with D tentatively TRBD2 (6 bases). Trimming pared 4 bases from V and 7 bases from J, leaving 13 bases between. Germline V gives CDR1 SGHTA, CDR2 FQGNSA. CDR3 length: 14 amino acids. CDR3 in DNA: TGTGCCAGCAGCTCCCAGCGGGTGGGCGGGGAGCTGTTTTTT. Protein product: CASSSQRVGGELFF. The whole variable domain, filled in from reference TRBV7-2 and TRBJ2-2, reads GAGVSQSPSNKVTEKGKDVELRCDPISGHTALYWYRQSLGQGLEFLIYFQGNSAPDKSGLPSDRFSAERTGGSVSTLTIQRTQQEDSAVYLCASSSQRVGGELFFGEGSRLTVL.

J is TRBJ2-7 and V is TRBV6-5; 7 bases agree with TRBD2. This CDR3 has 15 amino acids. The junction had 10 bases not matched to a gene; V was cut back by 2 bases and J by 6 bases. The germline gives CDR1 MNHEY, CDR2 SVGAGI. In nucleotides, the CDR3 is TGTGCCAGCAGTTACAGGGAGGGCCGAGCCTCCGAGCAGTACTTC. Translated, it gives CASSYREGRASEQYF.

The chain combines TRBV5-1 with TRBJ1-4, with 9 bases fitting TRBD1. Looked up from germline, CDR1 is SGHRS and CDR2 is YFSETQ. With 4 bases clipped from V and 7 bases from J, the junction kept 8 bases outside the gene matches. The CDR3 is 15 residues long. The CDR3 sequence is CASSLNRGLFEKLFF. CDR3 coding DNA: TGCGCCAGCAGCCTTAACAGGGGGCTATTTGAAAAACTGTTTTTT.

Concerning this clone: The sample has other DNA sequences that encode this CDR3 too. This sequence joins TRBV6-5 and TRBJ1-1, with a tentative D call TRBD1 (6 bases). The V gene lost 2 bases and the J gene lost 0 bases, with 7 bases spanning the gap. The germline V gene encodes CDR1 MNHEY and CDR2 SVGAGI. This CDR3 has 14 amino acids. In DNA form, the CDR3 reads TGTGCCAGCAGTTACCAGGGGCTGAACACTGAAGCTTTCTTT. Translated, it gives CASSYQGLNTEAFF.

The chain uses TRBV5-1 and TRBJ1-1; 10 bases agree with TRBD1. CDR3 length: 15 residues. Germline CDR1 reads SGHRS; CDR2 reads YFSETQ. After removal of 1 base from V and 5 bases from J, the junction contained 5 bases not matched to a gene. CDR3 in DNA: TGCGCCAGCAGCTTGAGGACAGGGGGGTGGACTGAAGCTTTCTTT. It encodes CASSLRTGGWTEAFF.

This clone was seen ten or more times. The chain recombines TRBV7-9 with TRBJ2-2, with 7 bases identical to TRBD1. The CDR3 is made up of 15 amino acids. The V gene end was trimmed by 7 bases and the J gene end by 6 bases; junction bases not matched to a gene: 11. CDR1 is SEHNR, CDR2 FQNEAQ, per germline (reference sequence). The CDR3 coding sequence is TGTGCCAGCACCCCTCAATTACAGGGGTCCGGGGAGCTGTTTTTT. It codes for CASTPQLQGSGELFF.

The gene calls are TRBV6-5 and TRBJ1-1; a weak D match, TRBD1 (6 bases). V lost 0 bases and J 4 bases, leaving 9 bases between the germline ends. There are 14 residues in the CDR3. Germline V gives CDR1 MNHEY, CDR2 SVGAGI. In DNA, the CDR3 is TGTGCCAGCAGTTACTCTATAGGGGGCACTGAAGCTTTCTTT. Encoded protein: CASSYSIGGTEAFF.

The J gene is TRBJ2-2, the V gene TRBV11-1; TRBD2 agrees at 10 bases. Trimming at V came to 3 bases and at J to 9 bases, leaving 7 bases not matched to a gene. CDR1 is SGHAT and CDR2 is FQDESV in the germline V gene (reference sequence). CDR3 size: 15 residues. CDR3 residues: CASSFASGGLWELFF. In nucleotides, the CDR3 is TGTGCCAGCAGCTTCGCTAGCGGGGGTCTGTGGGAGCTGTTTTTT.